The 9 T cell receptor beta chains presented below share a single source sample, sequenced in a study of early T cells in non-severe SARS-CoV-2 infection. MiXCR, run by TCRdb on the 5' RACE reads, gives a single entry per CDR3 protein. The sample includes 63,000 or so distinct CDR3 sequences, around 11% of them seen just once. Source material: whole blood. These receptors all come from an adult who was a healthcare worker with PCR-confirmed SARS-CoV-2 infection or an uninfected control (not recorded which).

This clonotype was counted a few times. The chain is built from TRBV6-2 or TRBV6-3 and TRBJ2-1; TRBD2 agrees at 9 bases. CDR1 is MNHEY, CDR2 SVGEGT, per germline. There are 15 residues in the CDR3. V lost 4 bases, J lost 6 bases, and 7 bases stayed unmatched. For the CDR3, the DNA is TGTGCCAGCAGTTTAGCGGGAGTGAACCTCAATGAGCAGTTCTTC. The encoded protein is CASSLAGVNLNEQFF.

The chain uses TRBV4-2 and TRBJ2-7; tentatively, D is TRBD1 (5 bases). V lost 0 bases, J lost 4 bases, and 10 bases lay in between. The germline V gene has CDR1 LGHNA and CDR2 YNFKEQ. The CDR3 has 14 amino acids. This CDR3 reads CASSQEQDIYEQYF. For the CDR3, the DNA is TGTGCCAGCAGCCAAGAACAGGACATTTACGAGCAGTACTTC.

This clonotype occurred a few times. This sequence joins TRBV9 and TRBJ2-1; TRBD2 is a possible D gene (6 bases). The CDR3 sequence is 15 residues long. In germline, CDR1 is SGDLS, CDR2 YYNGEE. The ends were cut back, 2 bases at V and 6 bases at J, with 15 bases in the middle. The CDR3 DNA reads TGTGCCAGCAGCGTCCGCGGGACCGTGGCCAATGAGCAGTTCTTC. Protein sequence: CASSVRGTVANEQFF.

The chain combines TRBV5-1 with TRBJ2-5, with 8 nucleotides matching TRBD2. Unmatched junction bases numbered 10, after V lost 4 bases and J lost 5 bases. Germline V gene sequence: CDR1 SGHRS, CDR2 YFSETQ. The CDR3 spans 15 residues. CDR3 in amino acids: CASSIGTSTVETQYF. In DNA form, the CDR3 reads TGCGCCAGCAGCATCGGGACTAGTACTGTCGAGACCCAGTACTTC.

This rearrangement joins TRBV7-8 to TRBJ2-3, with 14 bases fitting TRBD2. The CDR3 has 21 amino acids. V lost 0 bases and J lost 5; bases outside the gene matches: 16. Germline lookup yields CDR1 SGHVS and CDR2 FQNEAQ. CDR3 region: CASSLARAGGLAGEAGDTQYF. CDR3 in DNA: TGTGCCAGCAGCTTAGCGCGGGCAGGGGGACTAGCGGGAGAGGCGGGAGATACGCAGTATTTT.

This clonotype was recorded many times. The chain has TRBV20-1 and TRBJ1-3, with a weak D call TRBD1 (6 bases). Germline V lookup: CDR1 DFQATT, CDR2 SNEGSKA (reference sequence). The CDR3 is 13 amino acids. Trimming left V 5 bases short and J 3 bases short, with 11 bases between. The CDR3: CSALDRIGNTIYF. The CDR3 DNA reads TGCAGTGCTCTAGACAGGATTGGAAACACCATATATTTT.

This clonotype was counted many times. This chain joins TRBV12-3 or TRBV12-4 and TRBJ1-3; 9 bases line up with TRBD1. The junction had 6 bases not matched to a gene; V was cut back by 2 bases and J by 1 base. The CDR3 loop spans 17 amino acids. The CDR3 here is CASSLLMTGGSGNTIYF. The CDR3 DNA sequence: TGTGCCAGCAGTTTACTAATGACAGGGGGATCTGGAAACACCATATATTTT.

This clonotype was observed a few times. The chain employs TRBV7-2 and TRBJ2-3; D gene uncertain. Per germline, CDR1 SGHTA and CDR2 FQGNSA. The CDR3 runs to 14 residues. V was pared by 7 bases and J by 2 bases, with 13 bases between. The CDR3: CASTRRADTDTQYF. DNA for the CDR3: TGTGCCAGCACGAGAAGGGCAGACACAGATACGCAGTATTTT.

This clonotype was recorded many times. The V gene is TRBV20-1, the J gene TRBJ2-5; the D gene is possibly TRBD2 (6 bases). In germline, CDR1 is DFQATT, CDR2 SNEGSKA (reference sequence). This CDR3 is 15 amino acids long. The ends were cut back, 0 bases at V and 1 base at J, with 12 bases in the middle. The CDR3 spells CSARDGLRGQETQYF. The CDR3 DNA reads TGCAGTGCTAGAGATGGACTACGGGGCCAAGAGACCCAGTACTTC.